Shown below are 25 T cell receptor beta chains from a single sample sequenced in a study of CD8+CD57+ T cells in acquired aplastic anemia. Genomic DNA acted as the template from which TCR beta VDJ combination and CDR3 sequence profiling were carried out. TCRdb re-called the reads through MiXCR, storing one row per CDR3 protein. The table has over 150,000 distinct CDR3 sequences, more than 60% seen once; the top ten hold about two fifths. In patients chosen for sequencing, flow cytometry had shown CD8+CD57+ cell expansion. Sequenced sample: sorted CD4+, CD8+, or CD8+CD57+ T cells (not recorded which) from PBMCs. Every receptor here comes from a human donor with aplastic anemia.

This clonotype was seen at least ten times. The chain employs TRBV9 and TRBJ1-1; a weak D match, TRBD1 (5 bases). Germline assignment: CDR1 SGDLS and CDR2 YYNGEE. The CDR3 loop spans 14 amino acids. The V gene lost 0 bases and the J gene lost 4 bases, with 10 bases spanning the gap. Here the CDR3 DNA reads TGTGCCAGCAGCGTAGAAGGGGAGACCACTGAAGCTTTCTTT. It translates to CASSVEGETTEAFF.

Only one count was recorded for this clonotype. This chain uses TRBV11-1 with TRBJ2-6, with D maybe TRBD1 (5 bases). CDR1 and CDR2 (germline): SGHAT, FQDESV (reference sequence). With 4 bases removed from V and 6 bases from J, the gap between germline ends came to 16 bases. There are 16 residues in the CDR3. The CDR3 reads CASSSRVPLEANVLTF. Written as DNA, the CDR3 is TGTGCCAGCAGCTCCAGGGTACCTCTAGAGGCCAACGTCCTGACTTTC.

CDR3: CATSEDNQGPSSYEQYF. In DNA, the CDR3 is TGTGCCACCAGTGAAGATAACCAAGGCCCGAGCTCCTACGAGCAGTACTTC. V and J are TRBV24-1 and TRBJ2-7, with D uncertain. This CDR3 spans 17 amino acids. Per germline, CDR1 KGHDR and CDR2 SFDVKD. Trimming cost V 4 bases and J 0 bases, with 18 bases left between them.

This clonotype was detected ten times or more. V is TRBV7-2 and J is TRBJ2-7; a possible D gene is TRBD2 (5 bases). Germline CDR1 reads SGHTA; CDR2 reads FQGNSA. The CDR3 has 15 amino acids. The V gene lost 1 base and the J gene lost 3 bases, with 13 bases spanning the gap. CDR3 in DNA: TGTGCCAGCAGCTTAGATTTCGGGGAAAGCTACGAGCAGTACTTC. As protein: CASSLDFGESYEQYF. The entire variable domain, with the rest obtained from reference TRBV7-2 and TRBJ2-7, is as follows: GAGVSQSPSNKVTEKGKDVELRCDPISGHTALYWYRQSLGQGLEFLIYFQGNSAPDKSGLPSDRFSAERTGGSVSTLTIQRTQQEDSAVYLCASSLDFGESYEQYFGPGTRLTVT.

This clonotype was recorded a few times. CDR3 coding DNA: TGTGCCAGCAGCTTTTACGGGGGAAACTACAATGAGCAGTTCTTC. Translating it yields CASSFYGGNYNEQFF. V usage is TRBV7-9 and J usage is TRBJ2-1; D possibly corresponds to TRBD2 (6 bases). Trimming took off 3 bases at V and 3 bases at J, with 12 bases between the two ends. Germline CDR1 and CDR2: SEHNR and FQNEAQ (reference sequence). The CDR3 has 15 amino acids. Looking up the rest from reference TRBV7-9 and TRBJ2-1 gives the full variable domain: DTGVSQNPRHKITKRGQNVTFRCDPISEHNRLYWYRQTLGQGPEFLTYFQNEAQLEKSRLLSDRFSAERPKGSFSTLEIQRTEQGDSAMYLCASSFYGGNYNEQFFGPGTRLTVL.

This chain uses TRBV7-2 with TRBJ1-6; D is perhaps TRBD1 (6 bases). CDR3 length: 15 residues. Trimming removed 5 bases at V and 14 bases at J, with 22 bases between. The germline CDR1 and CDR2 sequences are SGHTA and FQGNSA. The DNA of the CDR3 is TGTGCCAGCAGCATACCGGGACAACAGTCCGCCACCCTCCACTTT. Encoded protein: CASSIPGQQSATLHF.

The rearrangement links TRBV7-3 to TRBJ1-1; D is possibly TRBD1 (6 bases). CDR1 is SGHTA, CDR2 FQGTGA, per germline. Trimming pared 6 bases from V and 8 bases from J, leaving 13 bases between. The CDR3 is made up of 12 amino acids. As DNA, the CDR3 is TGTGCCAGCAGGCCCGAGGGGGGCGAAGCTTTCTTT. Its translation is CASRPEGGEAFF.

This rearrangement joins TRBV5-4 to TRBJ1-6; D is ambiguous. The CDR3 sequence is 13 residues long. Trimming removed 4 bases at V and 8 bases at J, with 10 bases between. Germline V gives CDR1 SGHNT, CDR2 YYREEE (reference sequence). The CDR3 here is CASSLGGYSPLHF. In DNA, the CDR3 is TGTGCCAGCAGCCTGGGAGGCTATTCACCCCTCCACTTT. The full variable domain, rest sourced from reference TRBV5-4 and TRBJ1-6, is ETGVTQSPTHLIKTRGQQVTLRCSSQSGHNTVSWYQQALGQGPQFIFQYYREEENGRGNFPPRFSGLQFPNYSSELNVNALELDDSALYLCASSLGGYSPLHFGNGTRLTVT.

This clonotype was recorded a few times. The chain carries TRBV15 and TRBJ1-4; weak D call: TRBD1 (5 bases). Germline CDR1 reads LNHNV; CDR2 reads YYDKDF (reference sequence). Trimming left V 3 bases short and J 14 bases short, with 16 bases between. This CDR3 contains 13 residues. CDR3 loop: CATSSDQGGWLFF. The CDR3 DNA reads TGTGCCACCAGCAGCGACCAGGGAGGCTGGCTGTTTTTT. The variable domain in full, with the rest retrieved from reference TRBV15 and TRBJ1-4, is DAMVIQNPRYQVTQFGKPVTLSCSQTLNHNVMYWYQQKSSQAPKLLFHYYDKDFNNEADTPDNFQSRRPNTSFCFLDIRSPGLGDTAMYLCATSSDQGGWLFFGSGTQLSVL.

This clonotype has just one count. This rearrangement joins TRBV10-2 to TRBJ1-5; D is ambiguous. V was cut by 8 bases and J by 0 bases, with 5 bases left in between. CDR3 length equals 12 residues. Per germline, CDR1 WSHSY and CDR2 SAAADI. CDR3 sequence reads: CASGYSNQPQHF. CDR3 DNA: TGCGCCAGCGGGTATAGCAATCAGCCCCAGCATTTT.

The CDR3 spells CASSYPGQNGYTF. The CDR3 DNA reads TGTGCCAGCAGTTACCCGGGACAAAATGGCTACACCTTC. J is TRBJ1-2 and V is TRBV7-2; weak D call: TRBD1 (6 bases). The CDR3 consists of 13 residues. Per germline, CDR1 SGHTA and CDR2 FQGNSA. Trimming removed 6 bases at V and 6 bases at J, with 14 bases between.

The V call is TRBV9, the J call TRBJ2-3, with a weak D call TRBD2 (6 bases). The CDR3 contains 15 residues. The ends were cut back, 1 base at V and 1 base at J, with 10 bases in the middle. Germline V gene data show CDR1 as SGDLS and CDR2 as YYNGEE. CDR3 sequence: CASSVYGGGTDTQYF. For the CDR3, the DNA is TGTGCCAGCAGCGTATACGGGGGAGGCACAGATACGCAGTATTTT. The full variable domain, rest sourced from reference TRBV9 and TRBJ2-3, is DSGVTQTPKHLITATGQRVTLRCSPRSGDLSVYWYQQSLDQGLQFLIQYYNGEERAKGNILERFSAQQFPDLHSELNLSSLELGDSALYFCASSVYGGGTDTQYFGPGTRLTVL.

In this sample, this clonotype turned up a few times. CDR3 sequence: CASSEENSPLHF. CDR3 nucleotides: TGTGCCAGCAGTGAAGAGAATTCACCCCTCCACTTT. The V call is TRBV25-1, the J call TRBJ1-6; D gene ambiguous. CDR3 size: 12 residues. The V gene lost 2 bases and the J gene lost 7 bases, with 3 bases spanning the gap. Germline CDR1 and CDR2: MGHDK and SYGVNS.

This clonotype came up many times. This chain connects TRBV6-5 to TRBJ2-7; 9 nucleotides agree with TRBD1. The germline gives CDR1 MNHEY, CDR2 SVGAGI. The junction had 3 bases not matched to a gene; V was cut back by 4 bases and J by 5 bases. This CDR3 is 13 amino acids long. The CDR3 DNA follows: TGTGCCAGCAGTTTGGGACAGGGAAACGAGCAGTACTTC. This translates into CASSLGQGNEQYF.

This clonotype was counted once. The genes are TRBV5-1 and TRBJ2-1, with 7 bases lining up with TRBD2. The CDR3 is 14 residues long. Trimming removed 3 bases from V and 7 bases from J; junction bases left unmatched: 7. From germline, CDR1 is SGHRS and CDR2 YFSETQ. In DNA form, the CDR3 reads TGCGCCAGCAGCTGGTTGGGACTACCGAATGAGCAGTTCTTC. Amino acid sequence: CASSWLGLPNEQFF.

The chain combines TRBV5-4 with TRBJ1-2; tentatively, D is TRBD1 (6 bases). The V gene lost 0 bases and the J gene lost 6 bases, with 15 bases spanning the gap. This CDR3 is 15 amino acids long. Germline assignment: CDR1 SGHNT and CDR2 YYREEE (reference sequence). CDR3 DNA: TGTGCCAGCAGCTTGGACAGGGCACCCTACAATGGCTACACCTTC. Translated, it gives CASSLDRAPYNGYTF.

This clonotype appeared a few times. V is TRBV27 and J is TRBJ2-2, with D tentatively TRBD2 (5 bases). The CDR3 extends over 16 amino acids. From germline, CDR1 is MNHEY and CDR2 SMNVEV (reference sequence). Trimming shortened V by 10 bases and J by 7 bases, and 25 bases separated the two germline ends. The CDR3 DNA sequence: TGTGCCACCTCTCCCCTAGCCCCTCATGTCGGCGGGGAGCTGTTTTTT. Protein product: CATSPLAPHVGGELFF.

The chain couples TRBV24-1 to TRBJ2-1, with D hard to call. From germline, CDR1 is KGHDR and CDR2 SFDVKD. The CDR3 spans 11 residues. V lost 12 bases, J lost 8 bases, and 13 bases lay in between. In DNA form, the CDR3 reads TGTGCCCCCCTGTCTGTGGATGAGCAGTTCTTC. As protein: CAPLSVDEQFF.

Regarding this clonotype: This likely comes from a read error, as the CDR3 has no conserved phenylalanine or tryptophan at its end. The chain links TRBV6-1 to TRBJ1-1; tentatively, D is TRBD1 (6 bases). CDR1 is MNHNS, CDR2 SASEGT, per germline. The length of the CDR3 is 14 residues. The germline V and J ends were trimmed by 7 bases and 2 bases, with 14 bases remaining between them. For the CDR3, the DNA is TGTGCCAGCAATGTCGGGGGCGGTAACACTGAAGCTTTCTCT. Translating gives CASNVGGGNTEAFS.

The V and J genes are TRBV11-2 and TRBJ1-2, with D hard to call. V lost 2 bases and J 4 bases, leaving 11 bases between the germline ends. Germline CDR1 is SGHAT and CDR2 is FQNNGV. The CDR3 is 14 residues long. This chain's CDR3 is CASSLLGSGYGYTF. The DNA of the CDR3 is TGTGCCAGCAGCTTACTAGGGAGTGGCTATGGCTACACCTTC.

For this clonotype: Relative to the germline gene, one junction end is altered; a read error may explain this. The CDR3, as DNA: TGTGCCACCAGTGATAATTCTGGTGCCCGTGGGGAGACCCAGTACTTC. Amino acids: CATSDNSGARGETQYF. The chain uses TRBV10-3 and TRBJ2-5; unclear D gene. The CDR3 totals 16 residues. Germline loops: CDR1 ENHRY, CDR2 SYGVKD.

The chain couples TRBV9 to TRBJ2-3, with TRBD2 matching 10 bases. Germline CDR1 SGDLS, CDR2 YYNGEE. This CDR3 comprises 16 residues. Losses at the gene ends were 1 base for V and 2 bases for J; bases not matched to a gene: 4. In DNA, the CDR3 is TGTGCCAGCAGCGTAACAGCGGGAGGGAACACAGATACGCAGTATTTT. Its protein is CASSVTAGGNTDTQYF.

The sample holds one count of this clonotype. The chain combines TRBV24-1 with TRBJ2-3; D unclear. CDR3 size: 12 residues. V lost 4 bases, J lost 6 bases, and 7 bases lay in between. CDR1 KGHDR and CDR2 SFDVKD come from the germline V gene. Here the CDR3 DNA reads TGTGCCACCAGTGACTATGCGGATACGCAGTATTTT. Translation: CATSDYADTQYF.

In this sample, this clonotype turned up many times. The V gene is TRBV2, the J gene TRBJ2-2; possibly TRBD1 or TRBD2 for D (5 bases each). In germline, CDR1 is SNHLY, CDR2 FYNNEI. The CDR3 is made up of 15 amino acids. V shed 8 bases and J shed 4 bases, with 17 bases lying between them. This CDR3 is CASGTVTGGTGELFF. As DNA, the CDR3 is TGTGCCAGCGGGACCGTTACTGGGGGCACCGGGGAGCTGTTTTTT.

The genes are TRBV7-8 and TRBJ1-4; D is uncertain. Trimming cost V 0 bases and J 4 bases, with 9 bases left between them. The germline V gene has CDR1 SGHVS and CDR2 FQNEAQ. The CDR3 consists of 15 residues. CDR3 DNA: TGTGCCAGCAGCTTAGCTTTACACCTTAATGAAAAACTGTTTTTT. Encoded protein: CASSLALHLNEKLFF.